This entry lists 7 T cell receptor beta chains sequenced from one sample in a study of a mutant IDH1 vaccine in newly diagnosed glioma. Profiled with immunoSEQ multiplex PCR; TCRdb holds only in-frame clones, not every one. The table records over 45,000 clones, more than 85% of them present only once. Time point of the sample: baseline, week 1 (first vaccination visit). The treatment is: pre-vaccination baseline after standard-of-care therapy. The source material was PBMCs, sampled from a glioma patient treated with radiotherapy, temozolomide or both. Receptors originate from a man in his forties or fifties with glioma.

The CDR3 region has the DNA TGTGCCAGCAGTTACTCGACAACTGAAGCTTTCTTT. It is translated as CASSYSTTEAFF. The rearrangement uses TRBV6-6 and TRBJ1-1; D gene uncertain. Germline CDR1 reads MNHNY; CDR2 reads SVGAGI (reference sequence). V was trimmed by 0 bases and J by 5 bases, leaving 4 bases between them. The CDR3 sequence is 12 residues long.

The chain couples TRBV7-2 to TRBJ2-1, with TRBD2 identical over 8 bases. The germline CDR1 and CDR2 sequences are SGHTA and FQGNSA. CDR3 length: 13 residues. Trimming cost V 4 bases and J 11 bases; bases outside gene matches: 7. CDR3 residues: CASSSIAGLQQFF. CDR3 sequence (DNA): TGTGCCAGCAGCTCCATAGCGGGATTGCAGCAGTTCTTC.

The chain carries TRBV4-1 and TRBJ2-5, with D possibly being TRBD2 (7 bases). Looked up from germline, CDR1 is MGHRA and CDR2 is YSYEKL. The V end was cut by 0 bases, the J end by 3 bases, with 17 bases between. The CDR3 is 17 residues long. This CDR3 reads CASSQDGRRGLKETQYF. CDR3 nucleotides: TGCGCCAGCAGCCAAGATGGCAGGCGGGGGCTGAAAGAGACCCAGTACTTC.

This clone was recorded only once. The CDR3 here is CASSPRTGIDNQPQHF. CDR3 nucleotides: TGTGCCAGCAGTCCCCGGACAGGGATCGACAATCAGCCCCAGCATTTT. This chain connects TRBV4-2 to TRBJ1-5; 8 bases are a match to TRBD1. The CDR3 extends over 16 amino acids. Per the germline V gene, CDR1 is LGHNA and CDR2 is YNFKEQ. The V segment lost 6 bases and the J segment 3 bases; nucleotides outside the gene matches: 10.

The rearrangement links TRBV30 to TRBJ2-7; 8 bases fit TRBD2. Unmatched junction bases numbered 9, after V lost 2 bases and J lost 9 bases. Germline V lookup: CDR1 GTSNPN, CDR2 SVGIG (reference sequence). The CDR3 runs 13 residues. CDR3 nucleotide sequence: TGTGCCTGGAGTATCACTAGCGGAGCAGGGCAGTACTTC. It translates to CAWSITSGAGQYF.

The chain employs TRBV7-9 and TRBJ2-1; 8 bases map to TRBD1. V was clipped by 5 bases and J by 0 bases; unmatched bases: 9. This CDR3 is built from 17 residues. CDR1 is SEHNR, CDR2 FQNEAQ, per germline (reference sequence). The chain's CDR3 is CASSGAGGLYSYNEQFF. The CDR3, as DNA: TGTGCCAGCAGCGGAGCAGGGGGCTTATACTCCTACAATGAGCAGTTCTTC.

The CDR3 region is CASTRGTAGNQPQHF. DNA of the CDR3: TGTGCCAGTACCAGGGGGACAGCAGGCAATCAGCCCCAGCATTTT. The chain joins TRBV19 to TRBJ1-5; 7 bases line up with TRBD1. J gave up 2 bases and V 7 bases, and 8 bases lay outside the gene matches. CDR3 size: 15 residues. Germline-derived CDR1 and CDR2 are LNHDA and SQIVND (reference sequence).